The 8 T cell receptor beta chains below were found in one sample sequenced in a study of blood T cell repertoires in COVID-19. The method was immunoSEQ multiplex PCR; TCRdb's version includes in-frame clones alone and lacks a portion of them. The sample has hundreds of thousands of clones, approximately 80% seen once. Sample: PBMCs or T cells enriched from blood (not recorded which). The receptors were gathered from a middle-aged woman with acute COVID-19.

This clone was observed a handful of times. CDR3 region: CASSYRGRNTEAFF. DNA of the CDR3: TGTGCCAGCAGCTACAGGGGCCGAAACACTGAAGCTTTCTTT. The V gene is TRBV5-5, the J gene TRBJ1-1; 7 positions agree with TRBD1. J lost 2 bases, V lost 3 bases, and 4 bases had no gene match. The germline CDR1 and CDR2 sequences are SGHKS and YYEKEE (reference sequence). This CDR3 comprises 14 residues.

The V gene is TRBV29-1, the J gene TRBJ1-2; TRBD1 matches 7 bases. Germline V CDR1 and CDR2: SQVTM, ANQGSEA. CDR3 length: 15 residues. Trimming took 7 bases from V and 7 from J; bases not matched to a gene: 18. The CDR3 loop reads CSAPRGRQGSIGYTF. The CDR3 DNA reads as TGCAGCGCCCCCCGGGGGCGACAGGGAAGTATTGGCTACACCTTC. The whole variable domain, remainder taken from reference TRBV29-1 and TRBJ1-2, is SAVISQKPSRDICQRGTSLTIQCQVDSQVTMMFWYRQQPGQSLTLIATANQGSEATYESGFVIDKFPISRPNLTFSTLTVSNMSPEDSSIYLCSAPRGRQGSIGYTFGSGTRLTVV.

V gene TRBV2 combines with J gene TRBJ1-5; possible D gene TRBD1, 6 bases. V dropped 5 bases and J dropped 6 bases, with 20 bases sitting between them. CDR3 size: 16 residues. The germline CDR1 and CDR2 sequences are SNHLY and FYNNEI. CDR3 loop: CASSNQQGGGSQPQHF. DNA for the CDR3: TGTGCCAGCAGTAATCAACAGGGTGGTGGGAGTCAGCCCCAGCATTTT.

V usage is TRBV11-2 and J usage is TRBJ1-3; a possible D gene is TRBD1 (5 bases). Trimming pared 3 bases from V and 6 bases from J, leaving 9 bases between. Germline loops: CDR1 SGHAT, CDR2 FQNNGV. The CDR3 sequence is 13 residues long. This CDR3 is CASSLGLQNTIYF. CDR3 nucleotide sequence: TGTGCCAGCAGCTTGGGACTTCAAAACACCATATATTTT.

In regard to this clone: Other DNA sequences of this sample code for an identical CDR3. The chain couples TRBV18 to TRBJ2-7; 9 bases align to TRBD1. The CDR3 sequence is 14 residues long. V shed 4 bases, J shed 2 bases, and the junction held 3 bases outside the gene matches. CDR1 is KGHSH and CDR2 is LQKENI in the germline V gene. The CDR3 loop is CASSQGQGTYEQYF. CDR3 nucleotide sequence: TGTGCCAGCTCACAGGGACAGGGAACCTACGAGCAGTACTTC.

The chain joins TRBV15 to TRBJ1-4, with D maybe TRBD1 (5 bases). The germline CDR1 and CDR2 sequences are LNHNV and YYDKDF (reference sequence). V lost 5 bases, J lost 5 bases, and 15 bases lay in between. The CDR3 has 15 amino acids. CDR3: CATSGDWLLNEKLFF. In DNA form, the CDR3 reads TGTGCCACCAGCGGGGACTGGTTGCTCAATGAAAAACTGTTTTTT.

The chain has TRBV27 and TRBJ2-1; D might be TRBD1 (5 bases). The germline V and J ends were trimmed by 1 base and 5 bases, with 9 bases remaining between them. Germline CDR1 reads MNHEY; CDR2 reads SMNVEV (reference sequence). This CDR3 has 14 amino acids. DNA for the CDR3: TGTGCCAGCAGTTTATATGGACAACACAATGAGCAGTTCTTC. Translated: CASSLYGQHNEQFF.

The chain combines TRBV20-1 with TRBJ2-5; 7 bases line up with TRBD2. V lost 3 bases to trimming and J lost 2 bases; unmatched junction nucleotides: 6. Germline V lookup: CDR1 DFQATT, CDR2 SNEGSKA (reference sequence). This CDR3 has 14 residues. In DNA form, the CDR3 reads TGCAGTGCTAGTGGGGAGGGTTGGCAAGAGACCCAGTACTTC. Its translation: CSASGEGWQETQYF.